These T cell receptor beta chains were read from a single sample in a study of blood T cell repertoires in COVID-19. Produced via immunoSEQ multiplex PCR; TCRdb's table is partial and in-frame only. The sample comprises roughly 250,000 clones, 82% of which are singletons, and approximately 5% rests with the top ten. The sample was peripheral blood. Receptors originate from a woman aged 80 or over with active or convalescent COVID-19. CDR3s include the opening cysteine and the closing phenylalanine or tryptophan. The D gene is left open where the match is weak. The size field is filled for only some rows; it gives once, few, many or a size class.

J	V	D	size	DNA	CDR3
TRBJ1-1	TRBV20-1	NA	NA	TGCAGTGCTAGTGCCGGAGGGGGGGCTGAAGCTTTCTTT	CSASAGGGAEAFF
TRBJ2-7	TRBV7-9	TRBD1	NA	TGTGCCAGCAGCTTGGGACAGGGGGCCTACGAGCAGTACTTC	CASSLGQGAYEQYF
TRBJ1-4	TRBV20-1	NA	NA	TGCAGTGCTAGTCGAGTGGGCAATGAAAAACTGTTTTTT	CSASRVGNEKLFF
TRBJ2-7	TRBV5-5	NA	NA	TGTGCCAGCAGCTTGGAGCCTACCCACGAGCAGTACTTC	CASSLEPTHEQYF
TRBJ2-5	TRBV5-5	TRBD2	NA	TGTGCCAGCAGTCTCGGACTAGCGGGAGCAGGGGAGACCCAGTACTTC	CASSLGLAGAGETQYF
TRBJ2-7	TRBV18	TRBD1	NA	TGTGCCAGCTCGTTACAGGGGACCTACGAGCAGTACTTC	CASSLQGTYEQYF
TRBJ1-1	TRBV2	NA	NA	TGTGCCAGCAACCAAGGGGACACTGAAGCTTTCTTT	CASNQGDTEAFF
TRBJ2-3	TRBV11-2	TRBD2	NA	TGTGCCAGCAGCCTGCGGTTCAGCGGGGCCTCCACAGATACGCAGTATTTT	CASSLRFSGASTDTQYF
TRBJ2-5	TRBV4-2	TRBD2	NA	TGTGCCAGCAGCCAAGACGGGACGCTAGCGGGAGTTGGAGAGACCCAGTACTTC	CASSQDGTLAGVGETQYF
TRBJ2-3	TRBV11-2	TRBD1	NA	TGTGCCAGCAGCATTACCGGGACAGGGACAGATACGCAGTATTTT	CASSITGTGTDTQYF
TRBJ2-5	TRBV5-1	TRBD2	NA	TGCGCCAGCACAAGCGGGGGGGCTGACGAAGAGACCCAGTACTTC	CASTSGGADEETQYF
TRBJ1-4	TRBV5-1	NA	NA	TGCGCCAGCAGCTCAGAACAGGGATTTAGGAAACTGTTTTTT	CASSSEQGFRKLFF
TRBJ2-3	TRBV4-1	TRBD1	NA	TGCGCCAGCAGCCCCCGGGACAGGGAAGATACGCAGTATTTT	CASSPRDREDTQYF
TRBJ1-2	TRBV28	NA	NA	TGTGCCAGCAGTTTGACATATGGCTACACCTTC	CASSLTYGYTF
TRBJ1-1	TRBV19	NA	NA	TGTGCCAGTCTAGGAAGTCCGCCTATGAACACTGAAGCTTTCTTT	CASLGSPPMNTEAFF
TRBJ2-3	TRBV2	TRBD2	NA	TGTGCCAGCAGTCAACCCGGGACTAGCGGCAAAGATACGCAGTATTTT	CASSQPGTSGKDTQYF
TRBJ1-3	TRBV18	TRBD1	NA	TGTGCCAGCTCACCGCAGGGACAGGGAAACACCATATATTTT	CASSPQGQGNTIYF
TRBJ1-1	TRBV3-1/TRBV3-2	NA	NA	TGTGCCAGCAGCCAAGGTAGAGAAGAAGCTTTCTTT	CASSQGREEAFF
TRBJ2-1	TRBV5-5	TRBD2	NA	TGTGCCAGCAGCTTGGGACCTAGCGGGACGGGCAATGAGCAGTTCTTC	CASSLGPSGTGNEQFF
TRBJ2-2	TRBV11-3	NA	NA	TGTGCCAGCAGCTTTAGTGGGGCTGCCGGGGAGCTGTTTTTT	CASSFSGAAGELFF
TRBJ1-3	TRBV28	NA	NA	TGTGCCAGCACTTTAGGCAGTAATCAGGCGAACACCATATATTTT	CASTLGSNQANTIYF
TRBJ1-6	TRBV3-1/TRBV3-2	TRBD1	NA	TGTGCCAGCAGCCAAGCCGGGACAGGGTCTAATTCACCCCTCCACTTT	CASSQAGTGSNSPLHF
TRBJ2-1	TRBV20-1	NA	NA	TGCAGTGCTAGTAACCCCACCAGGGCCCTCAAGTTAGAGCAGTTCTTC	CSASNPTRALKLEQFF
TRBJ2-7	TRBV6-1	NA	NA	TGTGCCAGCAGTGAATACTGGGAGCAGTACTTC	CASSEYWEQYF
TRBJ2-7	TRBV28	TRBD2	NA	TGTGCCAGCAGATTTAGCGGGAGTGCCCGATACGAGCAGTACTTC	CASRFSGSARYEQYF
TRBJ1-1	TRBV28	TRBD1	NA	TGTGCCAGCAGTTCATCAGGGACAGGGAACACTGAAGCTTTCTTT	CASSSSGTGNTEAFF
TRBJ2-1	TRBV3-1/TRBV3-2	NA	NA	TGTGCCAGCAGCCAAGTGGAGAAGGCCCATTATGTGCAGTTCTTC	CASSQVEKAHYVQFF
TRBJ2-1	TRBV5-1	TRBD1	NA	TGCGCCAGCAGCACTCGACAGGGGGTGTCGGAGAATGAGCAGTTCTTC	CASSTRQGVSENEQFF
TRBJ2-3	TRBV5-6	TRBD2	NA	TGTGCCAGCAGCAGGCTAGCGGGGGTGTCGCCGGATACGCAGTATTTT	CASSRLAGVSPDTQYF
TRBJ2-1	TRBV5-1	TRBD1	NA	TGCGCCAGCAGCCAGACAGGGGCACCATCCTACAATGAGCAGTTCTTC	CASSQTGAPSYNEQFF
TRBJ1-2	TRBV2	TRBD1	NA	TGTGCCAGCAACAGACAGGGAAGGGATGGCTACACCTTC	CASNRQGRDGYTF
TRBJ1-1	TRBV29-1	TRBD1	NA	TGCAGCGTGGACAGGGGACAGGGGATTGTGAACACTGAAGCTTTCTTT	CSVDRGQGIVNTEAFF
TRBJ2-7	TRBV10-1	TRBD2	NA	TGCGCCAGCAGTGAGTCGGCCCAGCGGGGGGTTTACTTC	CASSESAQRGVYF
TRBJ1-6	TRBV2	NA	NA	TGTGCCAGCAAGATTGGCAGATCCTATAATTCACCCCTCCACTTT	CASKIGRSYNSPLHF
TRBJ2-1	TRBV6-5	NA	few	TGTGCCAGCATAAAGGGGGACACCACGGCCAATGAGCAGTTCTTC	CASIKGDTTANEQFF
TRBJ1-1	TRBV7-8	NA	NA	TGTGCCAGCAGCCCACAGGGAGGGACTGAAGCTTTCTTT	CASSPQGGTEAFF
TRBJ1-5	TRBV19	TRBD1	few	TGTGCCAGTAAGACAGGGAGTAGTGGCAATCAGCCCCAGCATTTT	CASKTGSSGNQPQHF
TRBJ2-3	TRBV24-1	TRBD2	NA	TGTGCCACCAGTGATTTTCGAACTAGCGGGGGGGCGCAGTATTTT	CATSDFRTSGGAQYF
TRBJ2-2	TRBV7-8	TRBD2	once	TGTGCCAGCAGCCCTAGCGGGGTGAACACCGGGGAGCTGTTTTTT	CASSPSGVNTGELFF
TRBJ2-2	TRBV18	TRBD2	few	TGTGCCAGCTCACCGGGACTAGCGGGTACTTACACCGGGGAGCTGTTTTTT	CASSPGLAGTYTGELFF
TRBJ1-1	TRBV20-1	NA	NA	TGCAGTGCTAAAGGGGACACTGAAGCTTTCTTT	CSAKGDTEAFF
TRBJ2-6	TRBV5-5	TRBD2	NA	TGTGCCAGCAGCCCGGACCGGGGCCGGGGGGTCTCTGGGGCCAACGTCCTGACTTTC	CASSPDRGRGVSGANVLTF